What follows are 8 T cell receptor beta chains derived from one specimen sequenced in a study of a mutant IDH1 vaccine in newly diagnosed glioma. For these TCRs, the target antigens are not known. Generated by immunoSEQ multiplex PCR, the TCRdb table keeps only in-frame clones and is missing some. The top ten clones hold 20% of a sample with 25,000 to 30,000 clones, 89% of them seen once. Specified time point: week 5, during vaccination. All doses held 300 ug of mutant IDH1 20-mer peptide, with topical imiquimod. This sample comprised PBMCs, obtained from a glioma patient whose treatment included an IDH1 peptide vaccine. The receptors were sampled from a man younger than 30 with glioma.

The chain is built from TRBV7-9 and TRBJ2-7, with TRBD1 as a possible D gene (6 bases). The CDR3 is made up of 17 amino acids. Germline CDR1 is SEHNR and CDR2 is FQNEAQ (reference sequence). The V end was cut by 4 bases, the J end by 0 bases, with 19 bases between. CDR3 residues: CASSYGEGQKFSYEQYF. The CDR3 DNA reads TGTGCCAGCAGCTACGGGGAAGGACAGAAGTTCTCCTACGAGCAGTACTTC.

CDR3 sequence (DNA): TGTGCCACTGCCGGGACAGCGTTCCCCTACGCCTACGAGCAGTACTTC. Its translation: CATAGTAFPYAYEQYF. The rearrangement links TRBV25-1 to TRBJ2-7; 7 positions match TRBD1. This CDR3 has 16 residues. V was pared by 10 bases and J by 2 bases, with 17 bases of the junction left unmatched. Germline lookup yields CDR1 MGHDK and CDR2 SYGVNS.

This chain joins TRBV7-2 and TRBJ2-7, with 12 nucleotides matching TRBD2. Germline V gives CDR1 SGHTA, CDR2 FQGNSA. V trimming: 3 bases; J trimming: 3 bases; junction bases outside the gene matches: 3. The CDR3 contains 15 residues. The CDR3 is CASSFPSGRDYEQYF. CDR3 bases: TGTGCCAGCAGCTTCCCTAGCGGGAGGGACTACGAGCAGTACTTC.

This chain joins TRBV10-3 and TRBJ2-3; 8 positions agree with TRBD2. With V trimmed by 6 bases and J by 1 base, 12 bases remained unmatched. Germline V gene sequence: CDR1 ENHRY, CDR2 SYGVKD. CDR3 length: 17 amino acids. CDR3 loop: CAIRAGHGREGTDTQYF. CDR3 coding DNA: TGTGCCATCAGGGCAGGACACGGGAGGGAGGGCACAGATACGCAGTATTTT.

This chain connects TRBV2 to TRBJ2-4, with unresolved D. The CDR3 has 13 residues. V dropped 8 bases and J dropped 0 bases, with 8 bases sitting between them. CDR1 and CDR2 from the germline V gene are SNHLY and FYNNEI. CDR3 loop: CASSDLAKNIQYF. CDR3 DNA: TGTGCCAGCTCAGACCTAGCCAAAAACATTCAGTACTTC. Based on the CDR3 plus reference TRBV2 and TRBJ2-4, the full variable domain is EPEVTQTPSHQVTQMGQEVILRCVPISNHLYFYWYRQILGQKVEFLVSFYNNEISEKSEIFDDQFSVERPDGSNFTLKIRSTKLEDSAMYFCASSDLAKNIQYFGAGTRLSVL.

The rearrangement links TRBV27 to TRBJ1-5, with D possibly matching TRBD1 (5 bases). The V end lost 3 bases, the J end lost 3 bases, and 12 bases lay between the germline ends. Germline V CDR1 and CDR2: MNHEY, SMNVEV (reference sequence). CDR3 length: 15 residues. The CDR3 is CASSLGGLANQPQHF. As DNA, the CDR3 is TGTGCCAGCAGTTTGGGGGGTTTAGCCAATCAGCCCCAGCATTTT.

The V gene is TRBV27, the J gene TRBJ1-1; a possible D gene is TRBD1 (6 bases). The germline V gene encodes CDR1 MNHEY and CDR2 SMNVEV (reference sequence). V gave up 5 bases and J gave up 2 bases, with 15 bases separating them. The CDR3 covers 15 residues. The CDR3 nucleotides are TGTGCCAGCAGTGTCACAGGGAACTTAAACACTGAAGCTTTCTTT. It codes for CASSVTGNLNTEAFF.

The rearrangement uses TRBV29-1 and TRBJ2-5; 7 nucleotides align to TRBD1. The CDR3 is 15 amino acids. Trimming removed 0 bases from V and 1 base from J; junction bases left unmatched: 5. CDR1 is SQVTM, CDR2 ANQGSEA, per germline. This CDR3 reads CSVEEPWTGQETQYF. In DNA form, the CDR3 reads TGCAGCGTTGAAGAGCCGTGGACAGGCCAAGAGACCCAGTACTTC.